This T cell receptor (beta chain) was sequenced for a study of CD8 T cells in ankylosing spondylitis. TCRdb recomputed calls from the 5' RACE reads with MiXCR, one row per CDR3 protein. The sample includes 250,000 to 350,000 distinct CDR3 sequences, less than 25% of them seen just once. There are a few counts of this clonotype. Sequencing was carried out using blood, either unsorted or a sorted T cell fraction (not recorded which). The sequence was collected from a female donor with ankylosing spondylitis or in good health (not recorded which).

The CDR3 sequence: CASSRDRSYGYTF. The CDR3, as DNA: TGTGCCAGCAGTCGGGACAGAAGCTATGGCTACACCTTC. The genes are TRBV6-1 and TRBJ1-2; 7 nucleotides agree with TRBD1. Germline V lookup: CDR1 MNHNS, CDR2 SASEGT. The ends lost 5 bases at V and 4 bases at J; junction bases unmatched: 4. The CDR3 has 13 amino acids.